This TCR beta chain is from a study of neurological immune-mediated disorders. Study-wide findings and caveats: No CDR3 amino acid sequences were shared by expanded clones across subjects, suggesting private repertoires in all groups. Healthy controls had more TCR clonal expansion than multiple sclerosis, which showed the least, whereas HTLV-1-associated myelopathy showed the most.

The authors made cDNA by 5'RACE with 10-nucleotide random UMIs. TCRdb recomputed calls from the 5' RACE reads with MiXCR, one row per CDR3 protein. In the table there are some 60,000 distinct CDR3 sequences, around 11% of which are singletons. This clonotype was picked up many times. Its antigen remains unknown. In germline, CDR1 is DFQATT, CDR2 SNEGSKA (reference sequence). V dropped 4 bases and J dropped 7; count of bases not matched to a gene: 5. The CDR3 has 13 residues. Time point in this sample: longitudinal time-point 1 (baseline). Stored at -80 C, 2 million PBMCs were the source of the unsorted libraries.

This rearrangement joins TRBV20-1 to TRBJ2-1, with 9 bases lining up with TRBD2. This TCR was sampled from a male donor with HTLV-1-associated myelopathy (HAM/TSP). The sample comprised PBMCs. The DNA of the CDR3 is TGCAGTGCTACCAGCGGGGGGAATAATGAGCAGTTCTTC. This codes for CSATSGGNNEQFF.